The 6 T cell receptor beta chains given below trace back to one sample, sequenced in a study of type 1 regulatory T cells. Their specific antigens are unknown. In TCRdb, the reads were re-called with MiXCR into one record per CDR3 protein. The data show more than 60,000 distinct CDR3 sequences, with 49% seen just once and about 2.1% held by the top ten. Sequencing was performed on cultured non-Tr1 T cells, either the whole culture or a sorted T cell fraction (not recorded which). The receptors here all came from a human donor in good health.

This chain joins TRBV20-1 and TRBJ1-1; no reliable D call. Trimming cost V 3 bases and J 4 bases, with 15 bases left between them. CDR3 length: 14 residues. The V gene's germline CDR1 is DFQATT and CDR2 SNEGSKA (reference sequence). DNA for the CDR3: TGCAGTGCTAGGTTAGGGATAAGTTCCACTGAAGCTTTCTTT. Residues: CSARLGISSTEAFF.

This clonotype was detected only a few times. The CDR3 DNA reads TGTGCCAGCGGAACCGGGACAGGGGGGAACTATGGCTACACCTTC. Translating it yields CASGTGTGGNYGYTF. The J gene is TRBJ1-2, the V gene TRBV6-1, with 11 bases that match TRBD1. This CDR3 has 15 amino acids. The germline gives CDR1 MNHNS, CDR2 SASEGT. The ends lost 8 bases at V and 2 bases at J; junction bases unmatched: 7.

The rearrangement joins TRBV5-1 to TRBJ2-5, with 10 nucleotides matching TRBD2. This CDR3 has 14 residues. In germline, CDR1 is SGHRS, CDR2 YFSETQ. V trimming: 7 bases; J trimming: 5 bases; junction bases outside the gene matches: 8. The CDR3 region has the DNA TGCGCCAGCTACAGCGGGGGGGCCGGTGAGACCCAGTACTTC. Its protein is CASYSGGAGETQYF. The full variable domain, in which reference TRBV5-1 and TRBJ2-5 provide the parts outside the CDR3, is KAGVTQTPRYLIKTRGQQVTLSCSPISGHRSVSWYQQTPGQGLQFLFEYFSETQRNKGNFPGRFSGRQFSNSRSEMNVSTLELGDSALYLCASYSGGAGETQYFGPGTRLLVL.

The rearrangement uses TRBV28 and TRBJ1-5, with 7 bases identical to TRBD1. Trimming took 5 bases from V and 3 from J; bases not matched to a gene: 13. The length of the CDR3 is 17 residues. Germline V CDR1 and CDR2: MDHEN, SYDVKM. The DNA of the CDR3 is TGTGCCAGCAGTCCATGGGACAGAAGGAAGATCAATCAGCCCCAGCATTTT. It is translated as CASSPWDRRKINQPQHF.

The genes are TRBV28 and TRBJ1-5; no clear D gene. V was pared by 2 bases and J by 6 bases, with 8 bases between. This CDR3 region has 13 residues. Germline CDR1 MDHEN, CDR2 SYDVKM. This CDR3 is CASSLLVGQPQHF. The CDR3 region has the DNA TGTGCCAGCAGTTTACTAGTAGGTCAGCCCCAGCATTTT.

This chain connects TRBV11-3 to TRBJ2-1, with TRBD2 as a possible D gene (5 bases). The CDR3 covers 14 residues. Trimming removed 1 base at V and 4 bases at J, with 8 bases between. The germline CDR1 and CDR2 sequences are SGHNT and YENEEA. The CDR3 DNA reads TGTGCCAGCAGCTTAGTAAGCGGTTACAATGAGCAGTTCTTC. Translation: CASSLVSGYNEQFF.